This TCR beta chain was sequenced during a study of T-cell memory formation after mild COVID-19. Study overall: The study found TCR clusters largely donor specific.

The authors produced TCR alpha and TCR beta cDNA libraries with sample barcodes and UMIs by 5'RACE using constant-segment primers. TCRdb reanalysed the 5' RACE reads using MiXCR and keeps one entry per CDR3 protein. This sample has some 43,000 distinct CDR3 sequences, with about 6.7% found just once. Deletions cut 0 bases from V and 8 bases from J, with 13 bases between. CDR1 is GTSNPN and CDR2 is SVGIG in the germline V gene (reference sequence). The CDR3 totals 13 residues. This clonotype has more than one count but fewer than ten. What it binds is unknown. Study-wide points: Contracting CD8+ clones were enriched in EMRA, CD4+ mainly in CM and EM. Second-wave clones that peaked on day 37 lacked confirmed SARS-CoV-2 specificity.

This sequence originates from an adult who had mild COVID-19 (a few samples of this study predate the infection). Cell type and time point are not known. The material sequenced was PBMCs or a T cell subset sorted from them (not recorded which). The chain joins TRBV30 to TRBJ1-2; the D gene is possibly TRBD1 (5 bases). CDR3 coding DNA: TGTGCCTGGAGTGTGGGCCTCCAGGGCGGCTACACCTTC. Its protein is CAWSVGLQGGYTF. Full variable domain (rest looked up from reference TRBV30 and TRBJ1-2): SQTIHQWPATLVQPVGSPLSLECTVEGTSNPNLYWYRQAAGRGLQLLFYSVGIGQISSEVPQNLSASRPQDRQFILSSKKLLLSDSGFYLCAWSVGLQGGYTFGSGTRLTVV.